Following are 7 T cell receptor beta chains from one sample sequenced in a study of shared clonotypes between healthy human individuals. Profiled with immunoSEQ multiplex PCR; TCRdb holds only in-frame clones, not every one. Of roughly 700,000 clones listed, around 72% were seen once; the top ten hold over 1.5%. Sequencing was done on a sample of memory CD4+ T cells sorted from blood. Subset denoted: CD45RA-negative fraction. These receptors originate from a woman aged 25 to 39 in good health.

This chain joins TRBV5-4 and TRBJ2-1; 12 bases align to TRBD2. V trimming: 4 bases; J trimming: 7 bases; junction bases outside the gene matches: 6. The CDR3 covers 15 residues. CDR1 SGHNT and CDR2 YYREEE come from the germline V gene (reference sequence). The CDR3 bases are TGTGCCAGCAGCCAACGGACTAGCGGGGAGAATGAGCAGTTCTTC. Protein: CASSQRTSGENEQFF.

The rearrangement joins TRBV10-2 to TRBJ1-5; D may be TRBD1 (6 bases). Germline CDR1 and CDR2: WSHSY and SAAADI. Trimming pared 3 bases from V and 7 bases from J, leaving 10 bases between. CDR3 length: 13 residues. The CDR3 loop is CASSEQGAQPQHF. The CDR3 nucleotides read TGCGCCAGCAGTGAACAGGGCGCACAGCCCCAGCATTTT.

The rearrangement uses TRBV7-9 and TRBJ2-7, with D perhaps TRBD1 or TRBD2 (5 bases each). V lost 4 bases, J lost 0 bases, and 13 bases lay in between. CDR1 is SEHNR, CDR2 FQNEAQ, per germline (reference sequence). This CDR3 is 15 amino acids long. The CDR3 nucleotides read TGTGCCAGCAGCTGGTTCGGGGCGAACTCCTACGAGCAGTACTTC. This encodes CASSWFGANSYEQYF.

The chain combines TRBV6-5 with TRBJ1-2; 7 bases map to TRBD1. Per germline, CDR1 MNHEY and CDR2 SVGAGI. This CDR3 spans 13 amino acids. V lost 6 bases and J lost 6; bases outside the gene matches: 7. The CDR3 DNA sequence: TGTGCCAGCAGACGAGACAGGGCTAATGGCTACACCTTC. This sequence encodes CASRRDRANGYTF.

The genes are TRBV5-1 and TRBJ2-2; D is perhaps TRBD1 (5 bases). Trimming removed 0 bases from V and 2 bases from J, with 11 bases in between. The CDR3 sequence is 16 residues long. The germline V gene has CDR1 SGHRS and CDR2 YFSETQ. The CDR3 DNA reads TGCGCCAGCAGCTTGGCTTTAAGGGGTAACACCGGGGAGCTGTTTTTT. The encoded protein is CASSLALRGNTGELFF. The full variable domain, its missing parts supplied by reference TRBV5-1 and TRBJ2-2, is KAGVTQTPRYLIKTRGQQVTLSCSPISGHRSVSWYQQTPGQGLQFLFEYFSETQRNKGNFPGRFSGRQFSNSRSEMNVSTLELGDSALYLCASSLALRGNTGELFFGEGSRLTVL.

This chain connects TRBV7-6 to TRBJ2-7; no firm D call. CDR1 and CDR2 (germline): SGHVS, FNYEAQ. Trimming shortened V by 0 bases and J by 7 bases, and 13 bases separated the two germline ends. The CDR3 covers 14 residues. The CDR3 spells CASSLAARPREQYF. The CDR3 DNA sequence: TGTGCCAGCAGCTTAGCGGCTAGGCCGAGGGAGCAGTACTTC.

The gene calls are TRBV10-2 and TRBJ1-1; possible D gene TRBD1, 6 bases. Germline V gives CDR1 WSHSY, CDR2 SAAADI. V gave up 5 bases and J gave up 1 base, with 11 bases separating them. The CDR3 contains 14 residues. The DNA for the CDR3 is TGCGCCAGCAGTCCGGGACACACGAACACTGAAGCTTTCTTT. As protein: CASSPGHTNTEAFF.